This TCR beta chain was recovered during a study of tumor and adjacent non-tumor tissue in lung cancer. About the study: There were some 11 adenocarcinoma, a couple of squamous cell carcinoma and 1 small cell lung cancer cases.

Germline assignment: CDR1 DFQATT and CDR2 SNEGSKA (reference sequence). The CDR3 is 13 amino acids. This sample's RNA came from whole unsorted tissue. The normal lung tissue was taken more than 3 cm from the tumor edge. In regard to this clonotype: Its matching antigen is unknown. No conserved phenylalanine or tryptophan ends this CDR3, so it is likely a read error.

TCRbeta libraries were built with three rounds of nested PCR, modified from ARM-PCR. MiXCR, run by TCRdb on the multiplex PCR reads, gives a single entry per CDR3 protein. The sample gives approximately 100,000 distinct CDR3 sequences, more than 55% of which show up once; roughly 20% is in the top ten. General study points: Normal lung showed higher cumulative top 100 clone frequency than tumor. Shorter survival was associated with higher TCR diversity in tumors.

This clonotype was sampled from a man aged 30 to 39 with non-small cell lung cancer. The V gene is TRBV20-1, the J gene TRBJ2-7; D is possibly TRBD1 (6 bases). Sequences were obtained from distant non-tumor lung tissue. The CDR3 DNA reads as TGCAGTACTAGAGGGGACACTGCATACGAGCAGTACTTA. The encoded protein is CSTRGDTAYEQYL.